These 11 T cell receptor beta chains came from one sample sequenced in a study of blood T cell repertoires in COVID-19. Sequencing was performed with immunoSEQ multiplex PCR; in TCRdb, only in-frame clones are kept and a portion is missing. In the table there are under 250,000 clones, roughly 80% of which are singletons. The sample taken for sequencing was peripheral blood. The receptors originated from a man of 80 years or more with acute or convalescent COVID-19.

The J gene is TRBJ2-7, the V gene TRBV2; D possibly corresponds to TRBD2 (5 bases). Germline CDR1 SNHLY, CDR2 FYNNEI. V was shortened by 0 bases and J by 0 bases, with 9 bases between the two germline ends. The CDR3 totals 15 residues. CDR3 residues: CASSEAPAASYEQYF. The CDR3 coding sequence is TGTGCCAGCAGTGAAGCCCCAGCGGCCTCCTACGAGCAGTACTTC.

About this clone: In the same sample, other DNA sequences code for this CDR3. The chain has TRBV5-1 and TRBJ2-7; the match to TRBD2 covers 8 bases. The V gene's germline CDR1 is SGHRS and CDR2 YFSETQ. CDR3 size: 15 residues. V lost 0 bases and J lost 3; bases outside the gene matches: 5. In DNA, the CDR3 is TGCGCCAGCAGCTTGGTAAGCGGGAGCAGCTACGAGCAGTACTTC. Amino acid sequence: CASSLVSGSSYEQYF.

The chain employs TRBV5-1 and TRBJ1-3; no firm D call. Germline V lookup: CDR1 SGHRS, CDR2 YFSETQ. The CDR3 is made up of 13 amino acids. V was pared by 7 bases and J by 0 bases, with 8 bases between. CDR3 sequence (DNA): TGCGCCAGCGGAGGAAGCTCTGGAAACACCATATATTTT. It yields the protein CASGGSSGNTIYF.

The genes are TRBV7-2 and TRBJ1-5; perhaps TRBD1 as D (5 bases). Germline CDR1 reads SGHTA; CDR2 reads FQGNSA. The CDR3 spans 13 residues. Trimming took 1 base from V and 11 from J, leaving 12 bases between them. CDR3 DNA sequence: TGTGCCAGCAGCTTAGGCTGGCGGGGGACCCAGCATTTT. Its translation: CASSLGWRGTQHF.

This chain joins TRBV30 and TRBJ1-1; no reliable D call. This CDR3 contains 13 residues. V lost 8 bases and J lost 4, with 17 bases in between. The germline gives CDR1 GTSNPN, CDR2 SVGIG (reference sequence). CDR3 sequence: CASPGLGGTEAFF. CDR3 coding DNA: TGTGCCAGTCCGGGTCTCGGAGGCACTGAAGCTTTCTTT.

V is TRBV5-1 and J is TRBJ2-3; D gene unclear. V lost 0 bases and J lost 2, with 7 bases in between. Per germline, CDR1 SGHRS and CDR2 YFSETQ. This CDR3 is built from 14 residues. CDR3 region: CASSLEQPTDTQYF. CDR3 in DNA: TGCGCCAGCAGCTTGGAACAGCCCACAGATACGCAGTATTTT.

The chain combines TRBV6-1 with TRBJ1-1; D is perhaps TRBD1 (5 bases). Germline V gene lookup returns CDR1 MNHNS and CDR2 SASEGT. The V end was cut by 2 bases, the J end by 0 bases, with 13 bases between. CDR3 length: 16 amino acids. This chain's CDR3 is CASSERGSPMNTEAFF. The CDR3 DNA follows: TGTGCCAGCAGTGAAAGGGGCAGCCCCATGAACACTGAAGCTTTCTTT.

The rearrangement uses TRBV6-5 and TRBJ2-7; TRBD1 might be the D (5 bases). The V end was cut by 6 bases, the J end by 2 bases, with 14 bases between. This CDR3 has 14 amino acids. Germline assignment: CDR1 MNHEY and CDR2 SVGAGI. CDR3 residues: CASRSRVFAYEQYF. In DNA, the CDR3 is TGTGCCAGCAGAAGCAGGGTGTTTGCCTACGAGCAGTACTTC.

The gene calls are TRBV11-2 and TRBJ2-5, with a tentative D call TRBD1 (6 bases). The CDR3 spans 15 residues. V lost 3 bases and J lost 1, with 12 bases in between. Germline CDR1 and CDR2: SGHAT and FQNNGV. CDR3 loop: CASSFSRGGQETQYF. DNA of the CDR3: TGTGCCAGCAGCTTCAGTCGAGGGGGCCAAGAGACCCAGTACTTC.

The chain recombines TRBV27 with TRBJ1-6; D ambiguous. Germline CDR1 reads MNHEY; CDR2 reads SMNVEV (reference sequence). The V gene lost 3 bases and the J gene lost 5 bases, with 11 bases spanning the gap. The CDR3 loop spans 15 amino acids. The chain's CDR3 is CASSFGGSNNSPLHF. For the CDR3, the DNA is TGTGCCAGCAGTTTCGGCGGCTCGAATAATTCACCCCTCCACTTT.

The rearrangement links TRBV6-6 to TRBJ2-7; 7 nucleotides agree with TRBD1. J was trimmed by 5 bases and V by 5 bases; bases with no gene match: 18. CDR1 and CDR2 from the germline V gene are MNHNY and SVGAGI (reference sequence). The CDR3 is 17 amino acids. The CDR3 here is CASSLKTQNRGTHEQYF. In DNA form, the CDR3 reads TGTGCCAGCAGTCTGAAAACTCAAAACAGGGGTACCCACGAGCAGTACTTC.